This passage covers 13 T cell receptor beta chains from one sample sequenced in a study of T cell responses to AZD1222 COVID-19 vaccine. Only in-frame clones appear in the TCRdb table, and some are missing; sequencing was by immunoSEQ multiplex PCR. The sample gives about 140,000 clones, 90% to 95% of which show up once; about 12% is in the top ten. The source was peripheral blood, collected after recovery from COVID-19. The receptors originated from an adult who had recovered from COVID-19.

The count of this clone is one. This chain uses TRBV14 with TRBJ1-5; no reliable D call. CDR1 and CDR2 (germline): SGHDN, FVKESK. Trimming removed 1 base from V and 7 bases from J, with 29 bases in between. The CDR3 is made up of 20 amino acids. CDR3 loop: CASSQVVDGRVHQGKQPQHF. CDR3 in DNA: TGTGCCAGCAGCCAAGTGGTAGATGGGAGGGTCCACCAAGGGAAGCAGCCCCAGCATTTT.

This chain connects TRBV6-2 or TRBV6-3 to TRBJ2-7, with D maybe TRBD2 (6 bases). The length of the CDR3 is 14 residues. The germline gives CDR1 MNHEY, CDR2 SVGEGT. The V end was cut by 6 bases, the J end by 11 bases, with 23 bases between. DNA of the CDR3: TGTGCCAGCAGCCGAAGCCCCCCCGGAGGGAGGAAGTACTTC. Protein product: CASSRSPPGGRKYF.

The V gene is TRBV28, the J gene TRBJ1-1, with D possibly matching TRBD1 (6 bases). The germline gives CDR1 MDHEN, CDR2 SYDVKM. The CDR3 runs to 14 residues. Trimming stripped 6 bases from V and 0 bases from J, with 11 bases between. The CDR3 sequence is CASSRGGVNTEAFF. The CDR3 DNA sequence: TGTGCCAGCAGCCGAGGGGGGGTGAACACTGAAGCTTTCTTT.

The J gene is TRBJ1-2, the V gene TRBV4-1; D is ambiguous. V gave up 0 bases and J gave up 6 bases, with 11 bases separating them. Looked up from germline, CDR1 is MGHRA and CDR2 is YSYEKL. This CDR3 has 14 amino acids. CDR3 region: CASSQEGGWDGYTF. In DNA form, the CDR3 reads TGCGCCAGCAGCCAAGAGGGAGGGTGGGATGGCTACACCTTC.

The chain carries TRBV3-1 (or the pseudogene TRBV3-2) and TRBJ2-3, with a weak D call TRBD1 (5 bases). The CDR3 runs 15 residues. Germline loops: CDR1 LGHDT, CDR2 YNNKEL (reference sequence). With 0 bases removed from V and 2 bases from J, the gap between germline ends came to 9 bases. The CDR3 bases are TGTGCCAGCAGCCAAGAGGGGCAGACCACAGATACGCAGTATTTT. It encodes CASSQEGQTTDTQYF.

This chain joins TRBV27 and TRBJ1-5; possibly TRBD1 for D (5 bases). This CDR3 has 16 residues. V was trimmed by 2 bases and J by 2 bases, leaving 13 bases between them. Germline CDR1 reads MNHEY; CDR2 reads SMNVEV (reference sequence). The CDR3 reads CASSLNQGAGNQPQHF. CDR3 sequence (DNA): TGTGCCAGCAGTTTAAATCAGGGTGCAGGCAATCAGCCCCAGCATTTT.

The gene calls are TRBV7-3 and TRBJ1-1; D is ambiguous. Between the trimmed V and J ends, which lost 5 bases and 0 bases, there was a span of 10 bases. This CDR3 comprises 14 residues. Germline V gene lookup returns CDR1 SGHTA and CDR2 FQGTGA. CDR3 bases: TGTGCCAGCAGCCCGACACCTATGAACACTGAAGCTTTCTTT. Protein sequence: CASSPTPMNTEAFF.

The chain couples TRBV6-4 to TRBJ1-3; no reliable D call. Trimming cost V 2 bases and J 0 bases, with 14 bases left between them. The CDR3 extends over 17 amino acids. The germline V gene has CDR1 MRHNA and CDR2 SNTAGT. CDR3 nucleotide sequence: TGTGCCAGCAGTGACGACAAAGACCGAAACTCTGGAAACACCATATATTTT. Its protein product is CASSDDKDRNSGNTIYF.

This clone was seen a single time. The J gene is TRBJ1-4, the V gene TRBV28; possible D gene TRBD1, 5 bases. This CDR3 region has 15 residues. Germline CDR1 MDHEN, CDR2 SYDVKM. V was clipped by 1 base and J by 6 bases, with 12 bases between them. CDR3 in amino acids: CASSLYGGGDEKLFF. The CDR3 DNA is TGTGCCAGCAGTTTATATGGAGGAGGGGATGAAAAACTGTTTTTT.

The V call is TRBV6-6, the J call TRBJ2-5, with no clear D. The CDR3 spans 14 residues. V shed 1 base and J shed 5 bases, with 11 bases lying between them. In germline, CDR1 is MNHNY, CDR2 SVGAGI (reference sequence). The CDR3 coding sequence is TGTGCCAGCAGTTACTTCATGGGTTGGGAGACCCAGTACTTC. Protein sequence: CASSYFMGWETQYF.

J is TRBJ2-7 and V is TRBV27; 11 bases are a match to TRBD1. V lost 6 bases and J lost 2; bases outside the gene matches: 3. The CDR3 length is 14 residues. Germline CDR1 reads MNHEY; CDR2 reads SMNVEV (reference sequence). In DNA, the CDR3 is TGTGCCAGCAGCTCGGACAGGGGGCCCTACGAGCAGTACTTC. Translated, it gives CASSSDRGPYEQYF.

V usage is TRBV19 and J usage is TRBJ1-2, with 8 bases identical to TRBD1. The CDR3 covers 14 residues. V was pared by 6 bases and J by 4 bases, with 7 bases of the junction left unmatched. Looked up from germline, CDR1 is LNHDA and CDR2 is SQIVND (reference sequence). The CDR3 reads CASSAIGTGYGYTF. The CDR3 DNA reads TGTGCCAGTAGCGCAATAGGGACAGGCTATGGCTACACCTTC.

V usage is TRBV19 and J usage is TRBJ1-2; no clear D. Trimming removed 2 bases from V and 0 bases from J, with 7 bases in between. Per germline, CDR1 LNHDA and CDR2 SQIVND (reference sequence). This CDR3 contains 14 residues. The chain's CDR3 is CASSINLANYGYTF. The CDR3 nucleotides are TGTGCCAGTAGTATAAACCTAGCTAACTATGGCTACACCTTC. The full variable domain, with the rest looked up from reference TRBV19 and TRBJ1-2, is DGGITQSPKYLFRKEGQNVTLSCEQNLNHDAMYWYRQDPGQGLRLIYYSQIVNDFQKGDIAEGYSVSREKKESFPLTVTSAQKNPTAFYLCASSINLANYGYTFGSGTRLTVV.